There are many counts of the clone carrying this T cell receptor beta chain. 5'RACE primed from the constant segment yielded TCR alpha and TCR beta cDNA libraries bearing sample barcodes and UMIs. Each CDR3 protein gets one entry after TCRdb re-called the 5' RACE reads with MiXCR. The sample has 45,000 or so distinct CDR3 sequences, around 6.1% seen once. The data stem from a study of T-cell memory formation after mild COVID-19. V was clipped by 0 bases and J by 5 bases, with 14 bases between them. CDR3 size: 16 residues. The chain uses TRBV12-3 or TRBV12-4 and TRBJ1-5; the D is unclear. This receptor was identified in an adult who had mild COVID-19 (a few samples of this study predate the infection). Cell type and time point are not known. The specimen sequenced was PBMCs or a T cell subset sorted from them (not recorded which). Here the CDR3 DNA reads TGTGCCAGCAGTTTAGCCGGGCCCCTAGGTTATCAGCCCCAGCATTTT. Its translation is CASSLAGPLGYQPQHF.